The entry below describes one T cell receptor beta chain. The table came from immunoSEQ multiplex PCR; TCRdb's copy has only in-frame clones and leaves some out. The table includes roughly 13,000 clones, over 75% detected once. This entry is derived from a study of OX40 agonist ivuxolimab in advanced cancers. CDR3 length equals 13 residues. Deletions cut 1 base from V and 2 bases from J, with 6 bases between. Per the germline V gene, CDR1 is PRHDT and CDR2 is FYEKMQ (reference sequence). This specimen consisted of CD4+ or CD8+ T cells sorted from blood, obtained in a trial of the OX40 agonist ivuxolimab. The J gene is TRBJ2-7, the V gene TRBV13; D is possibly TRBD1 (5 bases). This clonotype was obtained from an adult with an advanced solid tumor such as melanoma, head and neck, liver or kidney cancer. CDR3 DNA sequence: TGTGCCAGCAGCTTAGAAGGGGCCTACGAGCAGTACTTC. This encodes CASSLEGAYEQYF.